This record looks at one T cell receptor (beta chain) sequence and its context. The CDR3 covers 16 residues. The V gene end was trimmed by 2 bases and the J gene end by 4 bases; junction bases not matched to a gene: 8. Germline V gene sequence: CDR1 GTSNPN, CDR2 SVGIG (reference sequence). These data originate in a study of T cell changes during pregnancy in multiple sclerosis. The table came from immunoSEQ multiplex PCR; TCRdb's copy has only in-frame clones and leaves some out. The table lists about 59,000 clones, approximately 94% of them singletons. The sequence came from a female donor with multiple sclerosis, enrolled in a pregnancy study. The sample consisted of CD8+ T cells from peripheral blood mononuclear cells, taken after pregnancy. The chain employs TRBV30 and TRBJ2-3; 11 positions agree with TRBD1. CDR3 residues: CAWSTGTGGTSDTQYF. In nucleotides, the CDR3 is TGTGCCTGGAGTACTGGGACAGGGGGAACCTCAGATACGCAGTATTTT.